The present entry profiles one T cell receptor beta chain with its context. The data were obtained in a study of T-cell memory formation after mild COVID-19. TCRdb passed the 5' RACE reads through MiXCR, listing each CDR3 protein once. This table holds under 150,000 distinct CDR3 sequences, 20% to 25% found once. Germline V gene sequence: CDR1 DFQATT, CDR2 SNEGSKA (reference sequence). The CDR3 length is 15 residues. V lost 3 bases to trimming and J lost 2 bases, with 15 bases between them. Sequencing was carried out using PBMCs or a T cell subset sorted from them (not recorded which). The receptor's source is a man aged 18 to 29 who had mild COVID-19 (a few samples of this study predate the infection). Cell type and time point are not known. The V and J genes are TRBV20-1 and TRBJ2-3; tentatively, D is TRBD1 (5 bases). DNA of the CDR3: TGCAGTGCTAGCCTGGACACAGACTTCACAGATACGCAGTATTTT. Encoded protein: CSASLDTDFTDTQYF.